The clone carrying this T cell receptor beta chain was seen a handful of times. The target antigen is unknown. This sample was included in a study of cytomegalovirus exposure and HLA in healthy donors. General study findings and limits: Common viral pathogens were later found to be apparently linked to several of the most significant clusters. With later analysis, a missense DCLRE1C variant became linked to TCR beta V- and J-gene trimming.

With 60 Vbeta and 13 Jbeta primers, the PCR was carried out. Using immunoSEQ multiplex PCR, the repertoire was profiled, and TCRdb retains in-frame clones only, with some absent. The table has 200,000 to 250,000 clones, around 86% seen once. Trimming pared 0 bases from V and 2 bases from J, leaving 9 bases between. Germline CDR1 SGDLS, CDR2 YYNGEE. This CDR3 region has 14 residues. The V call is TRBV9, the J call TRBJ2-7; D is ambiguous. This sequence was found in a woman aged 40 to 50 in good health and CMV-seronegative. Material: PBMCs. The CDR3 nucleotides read TGTGCCAGCAGCGTAGACCCGAGTACCTACGAGCAGTACTTC. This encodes CASSVDPSTYEQYF.